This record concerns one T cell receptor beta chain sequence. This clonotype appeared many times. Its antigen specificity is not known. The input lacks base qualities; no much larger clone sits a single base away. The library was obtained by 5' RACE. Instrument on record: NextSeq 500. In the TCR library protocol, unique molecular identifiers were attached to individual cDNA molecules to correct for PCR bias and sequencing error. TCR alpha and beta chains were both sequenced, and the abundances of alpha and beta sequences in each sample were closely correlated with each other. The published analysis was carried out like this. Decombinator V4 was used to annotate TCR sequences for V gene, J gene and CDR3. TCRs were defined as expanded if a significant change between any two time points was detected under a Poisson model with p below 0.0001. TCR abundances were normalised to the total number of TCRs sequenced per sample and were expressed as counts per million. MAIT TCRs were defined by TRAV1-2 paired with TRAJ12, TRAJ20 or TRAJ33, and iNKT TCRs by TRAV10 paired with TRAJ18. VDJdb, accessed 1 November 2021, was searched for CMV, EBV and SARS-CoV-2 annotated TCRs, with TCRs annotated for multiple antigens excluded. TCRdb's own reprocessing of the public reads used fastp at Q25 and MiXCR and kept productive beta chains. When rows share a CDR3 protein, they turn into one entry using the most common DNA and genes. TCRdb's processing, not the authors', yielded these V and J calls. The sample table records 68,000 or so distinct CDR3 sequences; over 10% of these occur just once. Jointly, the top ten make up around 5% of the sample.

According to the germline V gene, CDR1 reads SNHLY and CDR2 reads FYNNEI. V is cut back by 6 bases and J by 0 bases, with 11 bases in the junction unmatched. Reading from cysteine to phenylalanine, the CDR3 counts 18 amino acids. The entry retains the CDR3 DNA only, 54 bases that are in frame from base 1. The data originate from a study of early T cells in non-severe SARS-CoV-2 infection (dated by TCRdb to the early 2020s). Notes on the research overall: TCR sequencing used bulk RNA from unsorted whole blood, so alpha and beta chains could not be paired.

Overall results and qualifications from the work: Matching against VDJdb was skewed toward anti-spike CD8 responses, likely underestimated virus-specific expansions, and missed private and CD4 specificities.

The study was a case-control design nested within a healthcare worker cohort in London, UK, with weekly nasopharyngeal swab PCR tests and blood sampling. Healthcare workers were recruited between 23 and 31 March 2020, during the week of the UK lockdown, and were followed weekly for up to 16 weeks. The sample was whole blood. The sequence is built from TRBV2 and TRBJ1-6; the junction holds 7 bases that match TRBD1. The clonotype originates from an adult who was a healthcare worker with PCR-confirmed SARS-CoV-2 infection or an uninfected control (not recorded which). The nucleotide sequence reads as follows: TGTGCCAGCAGATCTTCAGGGGGTCAGAGCTCCTATAATTCACCCCTCCACTTT. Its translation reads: CASRSSGGQSSYNSPLHF.